This T cell receptor (beta chain) was observed in a study of blood T cell repertoires in COVID-19. Produced via immunoSEQ multiplex PCR; TCRdb's table is partial and in-frame only. The sample has about 230,000 clones, around 86% seen once. V gave up 4 bases and J gave up 7 bases; unmatched junction bases: 9. The length of the CDR3 is 15 residues. Germline V gives CDR1 SGHRS, CDR2 YFSETQ. This clone has more than one count but fewer than ten. This chain links TRBV5-1 with TRBJ2-2, with 8 bases aligning to TRBD1. This TCR was sampled from a man between 18 and 35 years old who had recovered from COVID-19. The sequenced sample consisted of PBMCs or T cells enriched from blood (not recorded which). This CDR3 reads CASSVQGDDSGELFF. CDR3 nucleotide sequence: TGCGCCAGCAGCGTACAGGGGGATGACAGCGGGGAGCTGTTTTTT.